This T cell receptor beta chain was recorded in a study of technical replicates of blood from several donors. From germline, CDR1 is PRHDT and CDR2 FYEKMQ (reference sequence). The CDR3 contains 12 residues. The ends were cut back, 5 bases at V and 0 bases at J, with 3 bases in the middle. Assay: immunoSEQ multiplex PCR; the TCRdb copy retains only in-frame clones and omits some. Here the sample spans tens of thousands of clones, about 86% being singletons. The gene calls are TRBV13 and TRBJ2-3; D unclear. The sequencing input was PBMCs. This clonotype was obtained from a human donor in good health. Some clones in this sample may be carry-over from other donors' samples. As DNA, the CDR3 is TGTGCCAGCAGCCTTAGCACAGATACGCAGTATTTT. It is translated as CASSLSTDTQYF.